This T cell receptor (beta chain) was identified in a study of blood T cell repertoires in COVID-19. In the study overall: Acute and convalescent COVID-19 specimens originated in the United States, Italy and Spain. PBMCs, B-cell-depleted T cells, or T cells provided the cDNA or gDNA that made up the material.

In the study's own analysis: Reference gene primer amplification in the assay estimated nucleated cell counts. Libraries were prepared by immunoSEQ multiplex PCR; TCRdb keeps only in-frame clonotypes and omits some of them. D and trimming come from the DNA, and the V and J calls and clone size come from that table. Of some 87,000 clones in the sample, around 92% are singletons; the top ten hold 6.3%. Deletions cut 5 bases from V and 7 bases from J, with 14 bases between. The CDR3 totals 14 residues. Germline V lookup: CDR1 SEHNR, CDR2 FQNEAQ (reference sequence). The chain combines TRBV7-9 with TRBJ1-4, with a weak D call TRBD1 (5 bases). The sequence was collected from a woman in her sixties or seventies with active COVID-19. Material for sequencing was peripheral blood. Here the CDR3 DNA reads TGTGCCAGCAGCCCTCGACACGGGGGTGAAAAACTGTTTTTT. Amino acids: CASSPRHGGEKLFF.